Included here is one T cell receptor (beta chain) sequence, with context. This entry is derived from a study of radiation and T cells in renal cell carcinoma. Profiling relied on immunoSEQ multiplex PCR, and the TCRdb table lists in-frame clones only, not all of them. The sample lists tens of thousands of clones, approximately 86% occurring once. The germline V and J ends were trimmed by 8 bases and 2 bases, with 13 bases remaining between them. The CDR3 loop spans 14 amino acids. From germline, CDR1 is LNHDA and CDR2 SQIVND (reference sequence). Time point meaning: blood 2 weeks post-SBRT. The treatment: 15 Gy SBRT to primary tumor, nephrectomy 4 weeks later. After SBRT, blood was collected at 2 and 4 weeks, plus baseline.

The starting material was blood, obtained from a patient whose treatment included radiotherapy and nephrectomy. This sequence was found in a woman aged 45-60 years with renal cell carcinoma. V is TRBV19 and J is TRBJ1-5; D is unresolved. The CDR3 spells CASGYGSGNQPQHF. The CDR3, as DNA: TGTGCCAGTGGTTACGGAAGTGGCAATCAGCCCCAGCATTTT.